This TCR beta chain was recovered during a study of blood T cells in healthy people across ages (dated by TCRdb to the mid-2010s). Turning to the overall study: In model experiments, template switching captured roughly one uniquely barcoded TCR beta cDNA molecule for every two T cells. For two donors (one aged 18 to 29 and one aged 80 or older), the study analyzed two additional independent replicas of 1 million unique cDNA reads from the same blood draw. To track age-related changes in TCR beta repertoire diversity, the study relied on deep sequencing normalized with unique cDNA molecular identifiers. Four age groups were formed from the donors: young (average about 16 years), middle-aged (approximately 42), aged (about 68) and long-lived (roughly 81). What the study reported, not specific to this receptor: The long-lived group showed more naive CD4+ T cells, fewer expanded clones and increased TCR diversity than the aged group, suggesting age selection. Because donor CMV infection status was unknown, age-related changes in expanded clonotypes were potentially confounded. There was a strong correlation between observed TCR beta diversity and the percentage of naive T cells measured by flow cytometry. Bulk unsorted PBMC profiling prevented conclusive comparison of naive and antigen-experienced compartments. Observed TCR beta diversity per million T cells fell roughly linearly with age, and a significant reduction was already apparent by age around 44. Total diversity estimates from one million sequenced T cells were considered lower bounds and underestimates.

Donors were 40 or so systemically healthy Caucasian individuals from Russia aged roughly 6 to 95 years. Each donor gave approximately 9.3 milliliters of peripheral blood, collected into EDTA-treated Vacutainer tubes. Ficoll-Paque density-gradient centrifugation was used to isolate PBMCs, with at least 6.5 million per sample. Total RNA, at least 6 micrograms per sample, was extracted from PBMCs with Trizol reagent. Naive CD45RAhigh/CD27high T cell percentages were measured by flow cytometry on a PBMC aliquot from every donor. The method behind the library was 5' RACE. Sequencing instrument: Illumina HiSeq 2500. The second PCR ran for roughly 7 to 12 cycles and used a J-beta primer mix along with a sample-barcoded 5' primer. A unique molecular identifier was introduced onto each TCR beta cDNA molecule by a template-switch 5' adaptor carrying 12 random nucleotides. Each sample yielded at least 2.5 million CDR3-containing paired-end reads. The Mint cDNA synthesis kit, primed by a TRBC-specific oligonucleotide, was used to synthesize first-strand cDNA from all RNA. Following uracil-DNA glycosylase treatment, all cDNA underwent a first 18-cycle PCR with the universal primers M1SS and BC2_uni_R. The published analysis was carried out like this. Each sample was normalized by randomly selecting 1 million high-quality reads, each carrying a distinct molecular identifier. Reads sharing molecular identifiers were discarded rather than binned into consensus sequences. CDR3 identification, clonotype clustering and error correction used MiTCR with a Q25 quality threshold and the strictest error-elimination algorithm. A nonparametric unseen species model with Euler transformation was used to estimate a lower bound on total TCR beta diversity. The public reads were quality trimmed at Q25 with fastp and then assembled into clones with MiXCR by TCRdb, keeping productive beta chains. CDR3 protein sequences are deduplicated, and each keeps its most common genes and DNA. These V and J calls are TCRdb output, not the study's own analysis. This sample gives around 990,000 distinct CDR3 sequences in total; approximately 26% of them show up just once. Together, the top ten hold around 0.75% of the sample.

There are a few counts of this clonotype. No antigen is known for it. No per-base quality is available; no much larger clone lies one base away. The sample was also reused in another study, on T cells of mothers and their children. The second paper further reports: Donors were nine systemically healthy Caucasian individuals: three mothers and their six children. cDNA synthesis used all of the extracted RNA, with 1.5 ug of RNA in each 15 ul reaction. In the second PCR, the M1S primer added sample barcodes and 2-4 random nucleotides. Over 8 million TCR beta CDR3 reads were obtained for each mother, and approximately 2.9 million reads were obtained for each child. Thymic selection shapes the output of TCR recombination in a similar way in related and unrelated pairs, and inherited differences have a minor effect. Related mother-child pairs always showed normalized repertoire overlap that was slightly higher than in unrelated mother-child pairs, though the difference was never significant. No persistent microchimeric T cell clones were found, with a detection sensitivity of 85 to 100 clones per million clonotypes. The study used deep NGS to compare TCR beta repertoires of mothers and children, seeking features distinguishing related mother-child pairs from unrelated individuals. Mothers averaged roughly 40 +/- 4 years of age and children averaged around 11 +/- 4 years. After adapter ligation was performed with NEBNext reagents, the libraries were sequenced on an Illumina HiSeq 2000 with 100+100 nt paired-end reads. To prevent cross-contamination, the mother and child libraries were prepared a month apart and were sequenced in separate runs. Each donor had between roughly 450,000 and 2,100,000 distinct TCR beta clonotypes identified. Naive TCR beta clonotypes were estimated from low-frequency clonotypes matched to each donor's FACS-determined naive share, without sorting.

Sequenced material: blood. The TCR originated in a girl aged 2 to 9 in good health.

In nucleotide form, the sequence is TGTGCTAGTGGTTTGCCCGTCGGGACTACCTACGAGCAGTACTTC. It is translated as CASGLPVGTTYEQYF. The sequence joins TRBV12-5 to TRBJ2-1; TRBD2 fits 7 bases in the junction. The assigned J gene may be wrong: the sequence end matches TRBJ2-7 better. From the cysteine through the phenylalanine, the CDR3 covers 15 amino acids. The sequence is cut down to CDR3 DNA, 45 bases in frame from base 1. Sequences LGHNT (CDR1) and FRNRAP (CDR2) are obtained from the germline V gene.